These 10 T cell receptor beta chains originate from one sample sequenced in a study of neurological immune-mediated disorders. TCRdb analysed the 5' RACE reads with MiXCR anew, one entry per CDR3 protein. The sample has some 57,000 distinct CDR3 sequences, around 4.8% seen once. Source material: PBMCs. The receptors derive from a woman aged 45 to 65 with multiple sclerosis.

This clonotype was observed at least ten times. The V gene is TRBV3-1, the J gene TRBJ2-2; D tentatively reads TRBD1 or TRBD2 (5 bases each). The CDR3 spans 15 residues. The V gene lost 1 base and the J gene lost 5 bases, with 11 bases spanning the gap. Germline V gene sequence: CDR1 LGHDT, CDR2 YNNKEL (reference sequence). Written as DNA, the CDR3 is TGTGCCAGCAGCCAAGCCCGGGGCGGAACCGGGGAGCTGTTTTTT. This translates into CASSQARGGTGELFF.

Note on this clonotype: A much larger clonotype is one base distant, so this may be a read error. The CDR3 end shows no conserved phenylalanine or tryptophan, and so a read error is likely. The chain joins TRBV5-1 to TRBJ2-4; D perhaps matches TRBD1 (5 bases). V lost 1 base to trimming and J lost 6 bases, with 8 bases between them. CDR1 and CDR2 from the germline V gene are SGHRS and YFSETQ. CDR3 length equals 13 residues. CDR3 sequence: CASSLLQGNIQYC. The CDR3, as DNA: TGCGCCAGCAGCTTGCTTCAGGGAAACATTCAGTACTGC.

This clonotype came up many times. The rearrangement uses TRBV6-8 and TRBJ2-1, with 7 nucleotides matching TRBD1. The V gene's germline CDR1 is MNHGY and CDR2 SAAAGT. J gave up 5 bases and V 9 bases, and 13 bases lay outside the gene matches. This CDR3 is 15 amino acids long. The CDR3 here is CASGTGAGKDNEQFF. For the CDR3, the DNA is TGTGCCAGTGGAACAGGGGCCGGTAAGGACAATGAGCAGTTCTTC.

This clonotype was observed at least ten times. The V and J genes are TRBV11-2 and TRBJ1-2; D is unclear. Germline-derived CDR1 and CDR2 are SGHAT and FQNNGV. CDR3 length: 13 residues. V lost 3 bases and J 2 bases, leaving 7 bases between the germline ends. The CDR3 bases are TGTGCCAGCAGCTTCGGCACAAACTATGGCTACACCTTC. Protein product: CASSFGTNYGYTF.

This clonotype was detected only a few times. The chain combines TRBV7-8 with TRBJ2-7; 11 bases line up with TRBD2. Unmatched junction bases numbered 11, after V lost 3 bases and J lost 7 bases. This CDR3 contains 16 residues. Germline CDR1 reads SGHVS; CDR2 reads FQNEAQ. As DNA, the CDR3 is TGTGCCAGCAGCTTGTCTCGCCTAGCGGGGGGTGAAGAGCAGTACTTC. Its protein product is CASSLSRLAGGEEQYF.

In this sample, this clonotype turned up many times. The junction departs from germline at one end; a sequencing error may be responsible. Here the CDR3 reads CASSFGLAGLGDTQYF. DNA for the CDR3: TGTGCTAGCAGCTTTGGGTTGGCAGGTCTCGGAGATACGCAGTATTTT. V and J are TRBV7-7 and TRBJ2-3; unclear D gene. The CDR3 contains 16 residues. The germline CDR1 and CDR2 sequences are SSHAT and FNYEAQ (reference sequence).

This clonotype was observed at least ten times. The V and J genes are TRBV4-2 and TRBJ2-1; 12 bases align to TRBD2. Trimming at V came to 7 bases and at J to 5 bases, leaving 6 bases not matched to a gene. The CDR3 has 15 amino acids. Per the germline V gene, CDR1 is LGHNA and CDR2 is YNFKEQ. Here the CDR3 DNA reads TGTGCCAGCACCCCAACTAGCGGGGGGAACAATGAGCAGTTCTTC. This codes for CASTPTSGGNNEQFF.

This clonotype was observed many times. Sequence at one end of the junction differs from germline and may be a read error. V is TRBV15 and J is TRBJ1-6; D is unresolved. The CDR3 consists of 13 residues. Germline V gene data show CDR1 as LNHNV and CDR2 as YYDKDF (reference sequence). CDR3 DNA sequence: TGTGCCACCGGAGACTTCTATAATTCACCCCTCAACTTT. Amino acid sequence: CATGDFYNSPLNF.

The table lists this clonotype with many counts. The rearrangement uses TRBV7-2 and TRBJ2-3; D may be TRBD2 (6 bases). The CDR3 is 13 residues long. The ends were cut back, 2 bases at V and 5 bases at J, with 8 bases in the middle. Germline V gene lookup returns CDR1 SGHTA and CDR2 FQGNSA. CDR3: CASSLLAVDTQYF. In DNA, the CDR3 is TGTGCCAGCAGCTTATTAGCGGTAGATACGCAGTATTTT.

The CDR3 DNA reads as TGTGCCAGCAGTCAAGGAAACGAGCAGTACTTC. It yields the protein CASSQGNEQYF. This rearrangement joins TRBV12-3 or TRBV12-4 to TRBJ2-7, with D uncertain. Trimming pared 5 bases from V and 5 bases from J, leaving 7 bases between. The CDR3 is 11 amino acids.